This is a list of T cell receptor beta chains from one sample in a study of PD-L1 blockade in urothelial cancer. Sequenced by immunoSEQ multiplex PCR; TCRdb stores in-frame clones only, minus some. The sample consists of some 110,000 clones, about 91% of them appearing once. The sample here was PBMCs, taken around atezolizumab (anti-PD-L1) treatment. The receptors come from a man in his 60s with urothelial cancer. Both conserved end residues are part of each CDR3. D genes are given only for firm matches. Not all rows give a size; the values are once, few, many and, for expanded clones, a class.

d_call clone_size j_call v_call cdr3_nt cdr3_aa
- once TRBJ1-6 TRBV4-2 TGTGCCAGCAGCCAAGTCAGCTACAGGGAGAATTCACCCCTCCACTTT CASSQVSYRENSPLHF
- - TRBJ1-2 TRBV28 TGTGCCAGCAGTTTATACGACCTTCCGGCCCGCCAGGTGTTCTATGGCTACACCTTC CASSLYDLPARQVFYGYTF
TRBD1 - TRBJ1-2 TRBV18 TGTGCCAGCTCACCTCCGGGACAGGGGCCCACCGGCTCCTATGGCTACACCTTC CASSPPGQGPTGSYGYTF
- - TRBJ2-7 TRBV10-3 TGTGCCATCAGTCGTACAGGGTCCTACGAGCAGTACTTC CAISRTGSYEQYF
TRBD1 - TRBJ1-2 TRBV18 TGTGCCAGCTCAACGGGGACAGGGGGATATGGCTACACCTTC CASSTGTGGYGYTF
- once TRBJ2-4 TRBV5-8 TGTGCCAGCAGCCCAGGGGCGGCCAAAAACATTCAGTACTTC CASSPGAAKNIQYF
- - TRBJ2-2 TRBV28 TGTGCCAGCAGTAGGGGCTCCGGGGAGCTGTTTTTT CASSRGSGELFF
TRBD2 few TRBJ2-1 TRBV18 TGTGCCAGCTCACCGGCTAGCGGGGAGAACGGTGAGCAGTTCTTC CASSPASGENGEQFF
TRBD2 - TRBJ2-3 TRBV19 TGTGCCAGTAGTATAGTCCTAGCGGGACCTAGAAGTACGCAGTATTTT CASSIVLAGPRSTQYF
TRBD2 - TRBJ2-5 TRBV30 TGTGCCTGGAGACTAGCGGGAGGGCCCAGTGAGACCCAGTACTTC CAWRLAGGPSETQYF
TRBD1 - TRBJ2-7 TRBV5-4 TGTGCCAGCAGTGACAGGGACGGGACCAACTACGAGCAGTACTTC CASSDRDGTNYEQYF
TRBD1 - TRBJ1-5 TRBV4-1 TGCGCCAGCAGCCAAGAAGGGGGACAGGTCAATCAGCCCCAGCATTTT CASSQEGGQVNQPQHF
- - TRBJ2-3 TRBV7-8 TGTGCCAGCAGCCCAAGCACAGATACGCAGTATTTT CASSPSTDTQYF
TRBD1 - TRBJ2-4 TRBV15 TGTGCCACCAGCACCAGACAGGGGGCGCGTGGCATTCAGTACTTC CATSTRQGARGIQYF
TRBD2 - TRBJ2-3 TRBV18 TGTGCCAGCTCACCACCTTTCCAGCGGGGGAGTTCAGATACGCAGTATTTT CASSPPFQRGSSDTQYF
- - TRBJ1-2 TRBV27 TGTGCCAGCAGCATTGACAGCTCCCATGGCTACACCTTC CASSIDSSHGYTF
TRBD1 - TRBJ2-7 TRBV9 TGTGCCAGCAGCCCTTCCGGGACAGGGGAAAACGAGCAGTACTTC CASSPSGTGENEQYF
- once TRBJ2-3 TRBV7-2 TGTGCCAGCAGCTTGATGGACTCTTCCGCTACGCAGTATTTT CASSLMDSSATQYF
- - TRBJ2-1 TRBV7-9 TGTGCCAGCAGCTTAGCAGCCGGGACTGGCGACAATGAGCAGTTCTTC CASSLAAGTGDNEQFF
TRBD2 - TRBJ2-1 TRBV30 TGTGCCTCGGGAGGGGCGAGCTCCTACAATGAGCAGTTCTTC CASGGASSYNEQFF
- - TRBJ2-7 TRBV6-5 TGTGCCAGCAGTTTGGAGGGGACCTACGAGCAGTACTTC CASSLEGTYEQYF
- - TRBJ2-5 TRBV29-1 TGCAGCGTTGAATTTAAGACACAAGAGACCCAGTACTTC CSVEFKTQETQYF
TRBD2 - TRBJ2-7 TRBV30 TGTGCCTGGCCGGGACTAGCGACCACCTACGAGCAGTACTTC CAWPGLATTYEQYF
- once TRBJ1-5 TRBV7-9 TGTGCCAGCAGCCTCCGCGGCGGGAATCAGCCCCAGCATTTT CASSLRGGNQPQHF
TRBD1 - TRBJ1-5 TRBV6-5 TGTGCCAGCAGTTACTCCAGGGGGCGAGGGCAGCCCCAGCATTTT CASSYSRGRGQPQHF
TRBD2 - TRBJ2-5 TRBV5-8 TGTGCCAGCAGCTTGAGCTGGGGGGGAGAGACCCAGTACTTC CASSLSWGGETQYF
- - TRBJ2-5 TRBV7-3 TGTGCCAGCAGCTTAAATGGAGGGGGCGGGGAGACCCAGTACTTC CASSLNGGGGETQYF
TRBD1 - TRBJ2-7 TRBV25-1 TGTGCCAGCAGTGAATATATTCTCCGGGACAGGGGGCCGAGGGAGCAGTACTTC CASSEYILRDRGPREQYF
- once TRBJ1-1 TRBV4-1 TGCGCCAGCAGCCAAGGCAGGAACACTGAAGCTTTCTTT CASSQGRNTEAFF
TRBD2 - TRBJ2-3 TRBV5-4 TGTGCCAGCAGCGGCGGGGGGGAGGCCACAGATACGCAGTATTTT CASSGGGEATDTQYF
- - TRBJ2-7 TRBV14 TGTGCCAGCAGCCCCCCGGGTTGGGACGAGCAGTACTTC CASSPPGWDEQYF
- - TRBJ1-2 TRBV11-1 TGTGCCAGCAGCTTAGATCGCTGGCAAAACTATGGCTACACCTTC CASSLDRWQNYGYTF
- - TRBJ2-1 TRBV10-1 TGCGCCAGCAGTGAGTCCAAGCGTTCTGGTGTAAATGAGCAGTTCTTC CASSESKRSGVNEQFF
- - TRBJ1-5 TRBV6-6 TGTGCCAGCAGTTATCAACAGGCCGACAATCAGCCCCAGCATTTT CASSYQQADNQPQHF
- - TRBJ2-3 TRBV2 TGTGCCAGCACCCAGAGCACAGATACGCAGTATTTT CASTQSTDTQYF
TRBD1 - TRBJ1-5 TRBV5-3 TGTGCCAGAAGCTTGGCGGGACAGGGTGGTCAGCCCCAGCATTTT CARSLAGQGGQPQHF
- few TRBJ2-1 TRBV29-1 TGCAGCGTTGTGCAGGGAAACAATGAGCAGTTCTTC CSVVQGNNEQFF
- - TRBJ2-7 TRBV20-1 TGCAGTGCCGCGAATCTGTACGAGGGGTACTTC CSAANLYEGYF
TRBD1 - TRBJ1-2 TRBV2 TGTGCCAGCAGTGTTGGGCAGGGGGCGAACTATGGCTACACCTTC CASSVGQGANYGYTF
- once TRBJ2-5 TRBV7-2 TGTGCCAGCAGCTTAGTCTCCTCGGCAGGCGAGACCCAGTACTTC CASSLVSSAGETQYF
- - TRBJ1-1 TRBV5-4 TGTGCCAGCAGCTTGGCAGGGGTCCCTGAAGCTTTCTTT CASSLAGVPEAFF
TRBD1 - TRBJ1-2 TRBV9 TGTGCCAGCAGCGCGGGTAGGACAGGGGGGATGGATGGCTACACCTTC CASSAGRTGGMDGYTF
- - TRBJ2-3 TRBV28 TGTGCCAGCAGTTTAGTTTCCAGGGGCCTTATAACAGATACGCAGTATTTT CASSLVSRGLITDTQYF